These T cell receptor beta chains were read from a single sample in a study of OX40 agonist ivuxolimab in advanced cancers. This table comes from immunoSEQ multiplex PCR, and its TCRdb copy is limited to in-frame clones, with some not included. In the table there are tens of thousands of clones, 85% to 90% of which are singletons. Source: CD4+ or CD8+ T cells sorted from blood, taken in a trial of the OX40 agonist ivuxolimab. These TCRs come from an adult with an advanced solid tumor such as melanoma, head and neck, liver or kidney cancer. CDR3s include the opening cysteine and the closing phenylalanine or tryptophan. D genes are given only for firm matches. Size tells how often a clone was seen (once, few, many) or the class of an expanded clone, and some rows leave it out.

j_call,d_call,clone_size,v_call,cdr3_aa,cdr3_nt
TRBJ1-1,.,.,TRBV7-9,CASSLALTEAFF,TGTGCCAGCAGCTTGGCTCTCACTGAAGCTTTCTTT
TRBJ2-7,.,.,TRBV10-3,CAISEPGPVYEQYF,TGTGCCATCAGTGAACCGGGACCAGTCTACGAGCAGTACTTC
TRBJ2-1,.,.,TRBV5-6,CASSLFASEQFF,TGTGCCAGCAGCTTGTTCGCTAGTGAGCAGTTCTTC
TRBJ2-3,.,.,TRBV5-4,CASSYSGWGDTDTQYF,TGTGCCAGCAGCTACTCAGGGTGGGGCGACACAGATACGCAGTATTTT
TRBJ1-1,.,.,TRBV30,CAWSEGIEAFF,TGTGCCTGGAGTGAAGGGATTGAAGCTTTCTTT
TRBJ1-2,TRBD1,.,TRBV5-6,CASSTTGQGVDWYGYTF,TGTGCCAGCAGCACCACCGGACAGGGGGTAGATTGGTATGGCTACACCTTC
TRBJ2-7,.,.,TRBV30,CAWSVPSYEQYF,TGTGCCTGGAGTGTCCCATCCTACGAGCAGTACTTC
TRBJ1-2,.,.,TRBV27,CASSLKGNYGYTF,TGTGCCAGCAGTTTAAAAGGGAACTATGGCTACACCTTC
TRBJ2-7,TRBD1,.,TRBV6-1,CASSGRGQAAKYEQYF,TGTGCCAGCAGTGGCCGGGGACAGGCGGCAAAATACGAGCAGTACTTC
TRBJ2-7,.,.,TRBV7-8,CASSFPGRGYEQYF,TGTGCCAGCAGCTTCCCGGGAAGGGGATACGAGCAGTACTTC
TRBJ2-2,.,.,TRBV28,CASSSHAGELFF,TGTGCCAGCAGTTCTCACGCCGGGGAGCTGTTTTTT
TRBJ2-1,.,.,TRBV28,CASSPSLILGENEQFF,TGTGCCAGCAGTCCCAGCCTGATTTTGGGGGAAAATGAGCAGTTCTTC
TRBJ1-1,.,.,TRBV7-3,CASSLNPAFTEAFF,TGTGCCAGCAGCTTAAACCCCGCCTTCACTGAAGCTTTCTTT
TRBJ2-7,TRBD1,.,TRBV27,CASSRDRGYEQYF,TGTGCCAGCAGTCGGGACAGGGGCTACGAGCAGTACTTC
TRBJ1-1,.,.,TRBV13,CASSLGRTNTEAFF,TGTGCCAGCAGCTTAGGCAGGACGAACACTGAAGCTTTCTTT
TRBJ2-7,.,few,TRBV4-1,CASSQVMAYEQYF,TGCGCCAGCAGCCAAGTCATGGCCTACGAGCAGTACTTC
TRBJ2-7,.,.,TRBV5-1,CARESSYEQYF,TGCGCCAGGGAGAGCTCCTACGAGCAGTACTTC
TRBJ1-1,.,.,TRBV11-2,CASSLGGVEAFF,TGTGCCAGCAGCTTAGGGGGTGTAGAAGCTTTCTTT
TRBJ2-3,.,.,TRBV6-5,CASSYSWEYSTDTQYF,TGTGCCAGCAGTTACTCTTGGGAGTATAGCACAGATACGCAGTATTTT
TRBJ2-1,.,.,TRBV7-9,CASSLGEQEYNEQFF,TGTGCCAGCAGCTTAGGGGAACAGGAGTACAATGAGCAGTTCTTC
TRBJ1-5,.,.,TRBV7-9,CASSYQNQPQHF,TGTGCCAGCAGCTACCAGAATCAGCCCCAGCATTTT
TRBJ2-3,TRBD2,.,TRBV5-4,CASSYGGGRLTDTQYF,TGTGCCAGCAGCTATGGCGGGGGAAGACTCACAGATACGCAGTATTTT
TRBJ2-7,.,.,TRBV19,CASSPGTYEQYF,TGTGCCAGTAGTCCAGGCACCTACGAGCAGTACTTC
TRBJ2-7,.,.,TRBV6-6,CASSYSGLGEQYF,TGTGCCAGCAGTTACTCAGGGCTAGGCGAGCAGTACTTC
TRBJ2-7,TRBD1,once,TRBV2,CASSEGQGASYEQYF,TGTGCCAGCAGTGAAGGACAGGGTGCTTCCTACGAGCAGTACTTC
TRBJ2-7,.,.,TRBV6-5,CATISVHEQYF,TGTGCCACCATTTCGGTCCACGAGCAGTACTTC
TRBJ1-4,.,.,TRBV4-1,CASSEGRFNEKLFF,TGCGCCAGCAGCGAAGGGCGTTTTAATGAAAAACTGTTTTTT